One and the same sample provided the 2 T cell receptor beta chains below, sequenced in a study of T cell responses to AZD1222 COVID-19 vaccine. Here immunoSEQ multiplex PCR was the method, and the copy in TCRdb shows in-frame clones only, minus some. The sample includes some 120,000 clones, approximately 88% seen only once; the top ten take 3.5% to 5%. Source: peripheral blood, taken on day 0 of AZD1222 vaccination. The receptor set was obtained from an adult in good health.

In this sample, this clone turned up once. The chain combines TRBV20-1 with TRBJ2-4; no definite D call. V lost 3 bases, J lost 7 bases, and 4 bases lay in between. Germline V gene sequence: CDR1 DFQATT, CDR2 SNEGSKA (reference sequence). CDR3 length: 10 residues. In DNA form, the CDR3 reads TGCAGTGCTAGTGGTAACATTCAGTACTTC. It specifies CSASGNIQYF.

The genes are TRBV7-9 and TRBJ1-4, with D unresolved. This CDR3 comprises 11 residues. Per the germline V gene, CDR1 is SEHNR and CDR2 is FQNEAQ (reference sequence). With 4 bases removed from V and 8 bases from J, the gap between germline ends came to 5 bases. CDR3 region: CASSSVEKLFF. CDR3 sequence (DNA): TGTGCCAGCAGCTCTGTGGAAAAACTGTTTTTT.